These 31 T cell receptor beta chains came from one sample sequenced in a study of blood T cell repertoires in COVID-19. Method: immunoSEQ multiplex PCR; TCRdb's copy keeps in-frame clones and lacks some. The sample consists of 150,000 to 200,000 clones, over 70% of them appearing once. The sequenced sample consisted of PBMCs or T cells enriched from blood (not recorded which). These receptors originate from a woman in her sixties who had recovered from COVID-19.

V gene TRBV6-5 combines with J gene TRBJ2-3, with TRBD2 matching over 13 bases. Germline V gene data show CDR1 as MNHEY and CDR2 as SVGAGI. This CDR3 contains 16 residues. J was trimmed by 5 bases and V by 2 bases; bases with no gene match: 4. The DNA of the CDR3 is TGTGCCAGCAGTTACCGGACTAGCGGGGGAATAGATACGCAGTATTTT. Translated, it gives CASSYRTSGGIDTQYF.

This chain links TRBV19 with TRBJ2-2; 10 bases align to TRBD1. V trimming: 4 bases; J trimming: 6 bases; junction bases outside the gene matches: 5. The V gene's germline CDR1 is LNHDA and CDR2 SQIVND (reference sequence). The CDR3 has 15 amino acids. The CDR3 DNA sequence: TGTGCCAGTAGTACCCGACAGGGGGCGGCCGGGGAGCTGTTTTTT. It codes for CASSTRQGAAGELFF.

This clone showed up just once. The DNA of the CDR3 is TGCAGCGCCGAGGGGGCGGACACAGATACGCAGTATTTT. As protein: CSAEGADTDTQYF. The chain carries TRBV29-1 and TRBJ2-3; 7 bases map to TRBD1. The CDR3 sequence is 13 residues long. With V trimmed by 7 bases and J by 2 bases, 6 bases remained unmatched. Germline CDR1 is SQVTM and CDR2 is ANQGSEA.

This chain uses TRBV2 with TRBJ2-2; 14 positions agree with TRBD2. J lost 1 base, V lost 6 bases, and 4 bases had no gene match. The germline V gene has CDR1 SNHLY and CDR2 FYNNEI. The CDR3 contains 17 residues. For the CDR3, the DNA is TGTGCCAGCAGGGTGACTAGCGGGGGGGAGAACACCGGGGAGCTGTTTTTT. It specifies CASRVTSGGENTGELFF.

The gene calls are TRBV11-3 and TRBJ2-7, with no clear D. The ends were cut back, 0 bases at V and 5 bases at J, with 8 bases in the middle. Per the germline V gene, CDR1 is SGHNT and CDR2 is YENEEA. This CDR3 has 13 amino acids. This CDR3 reads CASSLDRWHEQYF. The CDR3 region has the DNA TGTGCCAGCAGCTTAGATCGTTGGCACGAGCAGTACTTC.

V and J are TRBV6-5 and TRBJ2-1; 10 positions match TRBD1. The CDR3 contains 15 residues. The germline V gene encodes CDR1 MNHEY and CDR2 SVGAGI. Trimming at V came to 7 bases and at J to 6 bases, leaving 9 bases not matched to a gene. The CDR3 nucleotides are TGTGCCAGCAAATTGACAGGGGGCCGCAGCAATGAGCAGTTCTTC. Translated: CASKLTGGRSNEQFF.

The chain carries TRBV9 and TRBJ2-7, with 7 positions matching TRBD1. Trimming at V came to 4 bases and at J to 3 bases, leaving 16 bases not matched to a gene. Germline V gene sequence: CDR1 SGDLS, CDR2 YYNGEE. The CDR3 sequence is 17 residues long. The CDR3 sequence is CASSTGDAGILGYEQYF. The CDR3 DNA sequence: TGTGCCAGCAGCACAGGGGACGCCGGAATATTAGGCTACGAGCAGTACTTC.

V usage is TRBV4-1 and J usage is TRBJ2-6; TRBD1 is a possible D gene (6 bases). The germline gives CDR1 MGHRA, CDR2 YSYEKL. V lost 0 bases to trimming and J lost 0 bases, with 6 bases between them. The CDR3 contains 16 residues. This CDR3 is CASSQEGGSGANVLTF. CDR3 in DNA: TGCGCCAGCAGCCAAGAAGGGGGCTCTGGGGCCAACGTCCTGACTTTC.

The chain uses TRBV7-9 and TRBJ1-1, with D perhaps matching TRBD1 (5 bases). Trimming pared 1 base from V and 4 bases from J, leaving 16 bases between. Germline CDR1 SEHNR, CDR2 FQNEAQ (reference sequence). The CDR3 length is 16 residues. The CDR3 coding sequence is TGTGCCAGCAGCTTAGTTTGGACCCCAGGGATCACTGAAGCTTTCTTT. It yields the protein CASSLVWTPGITEAFF.

The V gene is TRBV12-2, the J gene TRBJ2-7; TRBD1 reflects the table's D call only, with no check against the DNA. TRBV12-2 is flagged as a pseudogene. This CDR3 comprises 15 residues. The CDR3: CASRSSRDRDYEQYF. For the CDR3, the DNA is TGTGCAAGTCGCTCTTCCCGGGACAGGGATTACGAGCAGTACTTC.

The chain uses TRBV28 and TRBJ2-2; TRBD2 agrees at 12 bases. The CDR3 length is 17 residues. Trimming cost V 5 bases and J 2 bases; bases outside gene matches: 6. Looked up from germline, CDR1 is MDHEN and CDR2 is SYDVKM. The CDR3 DNA follows: TGTGCCAGCAGTCCTAGACTAGCGGGGGTTAACACCGGGGAGCTGTTTTTT. It codes for CASSPRLAGVNTGELFF.

V gene TRBV18 combines with J gene TRBJ2-1; TRBD1 matches 8 bases. Looked up from germline, CDR1 is KGHSH and CDR2 is LQKENI. The V segment lost 3 bases and the J segment 2 bases; nucleotides outside the gene matches: 9. This CDR3 spans 17 amino acids. CDR3 DNA sequence: TGTGCCAGCTCACCCGTGGGACAGGAAGGACCCTACAATGAGCAGTTCTTC. Its translation is CASSPVGQEGPYNEQFF.

This clone was counted between two and nine times. This sequence joins TRBV6-5 and TRBJ2-4; 7 bases align to TRBD1. This CDR3 has 13 residues. Per germline, CDR1 MNHEY and CDR2 SVGAGI. V lost 6 bases and J lost 7; bases outside the gene matches: 6. The chain's CDR3 is CASRPGQRNIQYF. CDR3 bases: TGTGCCAGCAGGCCGGGACAGAGGAACATTCAGTACTTC.

In DNA, the CDR3 is TGTGCCAGCTCTCGCGGACAGGGGCCCTACGAGCAGTACTTC. Translating gives CASSRGQGPYEQYF. The V and J genes are TRBV18 and TRBJ2-7; 9 nucleotides agree with TRBD1. V gave up 6 bases and J gave up 2 bases; unmatched junction bases: 5. The CDR3 sequence is 14 residues long. Germline V CDR1 and CDR2: KGHSH, LQKENI.

The chain has TRBV7-2 and TRBJ2-5; 7 nucleotides match TRBD1. Germline CDR1 is SGHTA and CDR2 is FQGNSA. The V segment lost 4 bases and the J segment 0 bases; nucleotides outside the gene matches: 8. This CDR3 spans 16 amino acids. CDR3 protein: CASSSVTGAYQETQYF. The CDR3 nucleotides are TGTGCCAGCAGCTCAGTCACAGGGGCCTACCAAGAGACCCAGTACTTC. The whole variable domain, remainder taken from reference TRBV7-2 and TRBJ2-5, is GAGVSQSPSNKVTEKGKDVELRCDPISGHTALYWYRQSLGQGLEFLIYFQGNSAPDKSGLPSDRFSAERTGGSVSTLTIQRTQQEDSAVYLCASSSVTGAYQETQYFGPGTRLLVL.

This clone appeared a few times. The chain couples TRBV27 to TRBJ1-2; D gene ambiguous. V dropped 3 bases and J dropped 4 bases, with 12 bases sitting between them. Germline assignment: CDR1 MNHEY and CDR2 SMNVEV (reference sequence). The CDR3 has 14 amino acids. The chain's CDR3 is CASSLSSAGYGYTF. The CDR3, as DNA: TGTGCCAGCAGTTTGTCCTCCGCCGGCTATGGCTACACCTTC.

This chain uses TRBV7-2 with TRBJ2-1; D possibly corresponds to TRBD2 (6 bases). Germline V gene data show CDR1 as SGHTA and CDR2 as FQGNSA. CDR3 length equals 14 residues. Trimming stripped 1 base from V and 3 bases from J, with 7 bases between. This CDR3 reads CASSLGGNYNEQFF. The CDR3 DNA is TGTGCCAGCAGCTTAGGCGGGAACTACAATGAGCAGTTCTTC. The full variable domain, completed using reference TRBV7-2 and TRBJ2-1, is GAGVSQSPSNKVTEKGKDVELRCDPISGHTALYWYRQSLGQGLEFLIYFQGNSAPDKSGLPSDRFSAERTGGSVSTLTIQRTQQEDSAVYLCASSLGGNYNEQFFGPGTRLTVL.

The chain recombines TRBV12-5 with TRBJ2-7, with 9 bases that match TRBD2. The CDR3 extends over 15 amino acids. The J segment lost 2 bases and the V segment lost 7 bases, leaving 9 bases of the junction unmatched. CDR1 LGHNT and CDR2 FRNRAP come from the germline V gene. The CDR3 loop reads CASVRGGPGAYEQYF. DNA of the CDR3: TGTGCTAGTGTGCGGGGGGGCCCAGGGGCCTACGAGCAGTACTTC.

This chain joins TRBV13 and TRBJ1-2; 9 bases align to TRBD1. Germline lookup yields CDR1 PRHDT and CDR2 FYEKMQ (reference sequence). With V trimmed by 5 bases and J by 2 bases, 6 bases remained unmatched. This CDR3 is 15 amino acids long. The chain's CDR3 is CASSPNRGPNYGYTF. DNA of the CDR3: TGTGCCAGCAGCCCCAACAGGGGGCCCAACTATGGCTACACCTTC. The complete variable domain, with remaining parts taken from reference TRBV13 and TRBJ1-2, reads AAGVIQSPRHLIKEKRETATLKCYPIPRHDTVYWYQQGPGQDPQFLISFYEKMQSDKGSIPDRFSAQQFSDYHSELNMSSLELGDSALYFCASSPNRGPNYGYTFGSGTRLTVV.

This clone was counted between two and nine times. CDR3 loop: CASSSRGGQSTDTQYF. The CDR3 coding sequence is TGTGCCAGCAGTTCTAGGGGGGGCCAGAGCACAGATACGCAGTATTTT. The chain recombines TRBV2 with TRBJ2-3; D might be TRBD2 (7 bases). The CDR3 has 16 amino acids. CDR1 SNHLY and CDR2 FYNNEI come from the germline V gene. Trimming took 5 bases from V and 0 from J, leaving 15 bases between them.

The V gene is TRBV6-5, the J gene TRBJ2-5; tentative D call: TRBD2 (5 bases). The CDR3 consists of 15 residues. Trimming took 2 bases from V and 2 from J, leaving 12 bases between them. Germline-derived CDR1 and CDR2 are MNHEY and SVGAGI. The CDR3, as DNA: TGTGCCAGCAGTTACACCGGGGTCCTTCAAGAGACCCAGTACTTC. Amino acids: CASSYTGVLQETQYF.

The gene calls are TRBV7-2 and TRBJ2-1, with 8 bases aligning to TRBD2. The CDR3 totals 16 residues. The trim removed 2 bases at V and 6 bases at J, leaving 9 bases unmatched. Germline V lookup: CDR1 SGHTA, CDR2 FQGNSA. CDR3 in DNA: TGTGCCAGCAGCTTAAATCGGGGGGGTCGGATCAATGAGCAGTTCTTC. It is translated as CASSLNRGGRINEQFF.

The chain links TRBV5-5 to TRBJ2-4; the match to TRBD1 covers 9 bases. V dropped 4 bases and J dropped 12; count of bases not matched to a gene: 14. This CDR3 has 15 residues. Germline CDR1 reads SGHKS; CDR2 reads YYEKEE (reference sequence). CDR3 coding DNA: TGTGCCAGCAGCCCGCTGGGACAGGGATGGGGGGGTCAGTACTTC. Translating gives CASSPLGQGWGGQYF.

This chain links TRBV15 with TRBJ1-1, with a possible D match to TRBD1 (6 bases). The germline V gene has CDR1 LNHNV and CDR2 YYDKDF (reference sequence). The germline V and J ends were trimmed by 2 bases and 3 bases, with 7 bases remaining between them. The CDR3 has 13 amino acids. The CDR3 DNA sequence: TGTGCCACCAGCAGATCAGGGGACACTGAAGCTTTCTTT. This encodes CATSRSGDTEAFF.

In this sample, this clone turned up a few times. V is TRBV24-1 and J is TRBJ2-3, with 7 bases matching TRBD1. CDR3 length equals 16 residues. CDR1 is KGHDR and CDR2 is SFDVKD in the germline V gene. The trim removed 2 bases at V and 5 bases at J, leaving 9 bases unmatched. The CDR3 loop is CATSDSSPGQEDTQYF. The CDR3 nucleotides are TGTGCCACCAGTGATTCCTCACCAGGACAGGAAGATACGCAGTATTTT.

This clone showed up just a few times. This sequence joins TRBV12-3 or TRBV12-4 and TRBJ2-1; D not resolved. V was cut by 3 bases and J by 6 bases, with 6 bases left in between. The CDR3 totals 12 residues. This chain's CDR3 is CASSLRSNEQFF. The CDR3 DNA sequence: TGTGCCAGCAGTTTGCGTTCCAATGAGCAGTTCTTC.

V is TRBV27 and J is TRBJ2-1, with TRBD2 as a possible D gene (5 bases). The CDR3 is 13 residues long. Trimming pared 6 bases from V and 5 bases from J, leaving 11 bases between. Germline CDR1 is MNHEY and CDR2 is SMNVEV (reference sequence). The CDR3: CASSLGLNNEQFF. CDR3 in DNA: TGTGCCAGCAGCCTAGGACTGAACAATGAGCAGTTCTTC.

The V gene is TRBV13, the J gene TRBJ1-1, with D hard to call. Germline V gives CDR1 PRHDT, CDR2 FYEKMQ (reference sequence). This CDR3 region has 14 residues. V dropped 3 bases and J dropped 4 bases, with 12 bases sitting between them. The DNA of the CDR3 is TGTGCCAGCAGCTTCGGCGGAGGCGGCACTGAAGCTTTCTTT. It codes for CASSFGGGGTEAFF. The full variable domain, with the rest looked up from reference TRBV13 and TRBJ1-1, is AAGVIQSPRHLIKEKRETATLKCYPIPRHDTVYWYQQGPGQDPQFLISFYEKMQSDKGSIPDRFSAQQFSDYHSELNMSSLELGDSALYFCASSFGGGGTEAFFGQGTRLTVV.

The V call is TRBV5-8, the J call TRBJ1-2; a possible D gene is TRBD1 (5 bases). The V gene lost 4 bases and the J gene lost 2 bases, with 18 bases spanning the gap. This CDR3 spans 16 amino acids. Germline-derived CDR1 and CDR2 are SGHTS and YDEGEE. CDR3 region: CASSPSPARANYGYTF. The CDR3 DNA reads TGTGCCAGCAGCCCCTCGCCGGCCAGGGCAAACTATGGCTACACCTTC.

The chain employs TRBV5-1 and TRBJ2-3, with TRBD2 identical over 9 bases. V trimming: 4 bases; J trimming: 1 base; junction bases outside the gene matches: 7. The CDR3 extends over 16 amino acids. Germline V gene lookup returns CDR1 SGHRS and CDR2 YFSETQ. CDR3 residues: CASSPLERGGTDTQYF. CDR3 coding DNA: TGCGCCAGCAGCCCTTTAGAGCGGGGGGGCACAGATACGCAGTATTTT. Combining the CDR3 with reference TRBV5-1 and TRBJ2-3 gives the whole variable domain KAGVTQTPRYLIKTRGQQVTLSCSPISGHRSVSWYQQTPGQGLQFLFEYFSETQRNKGNFPGRFSGRQFSNSRSEMNVSTLELGDSALYLCASSPLERGGTDTQYFGPGTRLTVL.

The chain joins TRBV6-5 to TRBJ2-7; D is unclear. Trimming cost V 0 bases and J 6 bases, with 15 bases left between them. This CDR3 comprises 15 residues. CDR1 is MNHEY and CDR2 is SVGAGI in the germline V gene. CDR3 nucleotides: TGTGCCAGCAGTTACTCGCGGTACGAAAGGCCCGAGCAGTACTTC. It codes for CASSYSRYERPEQYF.